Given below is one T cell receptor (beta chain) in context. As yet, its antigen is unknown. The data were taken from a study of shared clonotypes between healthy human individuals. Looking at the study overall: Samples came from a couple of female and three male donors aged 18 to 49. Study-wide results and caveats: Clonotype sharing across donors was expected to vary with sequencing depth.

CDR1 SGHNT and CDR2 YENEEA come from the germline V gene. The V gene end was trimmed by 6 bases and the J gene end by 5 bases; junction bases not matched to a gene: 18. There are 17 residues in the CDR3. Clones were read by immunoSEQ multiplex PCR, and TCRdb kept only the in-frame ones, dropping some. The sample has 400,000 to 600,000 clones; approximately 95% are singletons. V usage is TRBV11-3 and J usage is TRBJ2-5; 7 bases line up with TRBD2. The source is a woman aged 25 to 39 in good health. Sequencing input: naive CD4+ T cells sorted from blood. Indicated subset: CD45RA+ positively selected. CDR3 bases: TGTGCCAGCAGTTCACACGACGCCGACGGGAGGAGGGAGACCCAGTACTTC. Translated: CASSSHDADGRRETQYF.